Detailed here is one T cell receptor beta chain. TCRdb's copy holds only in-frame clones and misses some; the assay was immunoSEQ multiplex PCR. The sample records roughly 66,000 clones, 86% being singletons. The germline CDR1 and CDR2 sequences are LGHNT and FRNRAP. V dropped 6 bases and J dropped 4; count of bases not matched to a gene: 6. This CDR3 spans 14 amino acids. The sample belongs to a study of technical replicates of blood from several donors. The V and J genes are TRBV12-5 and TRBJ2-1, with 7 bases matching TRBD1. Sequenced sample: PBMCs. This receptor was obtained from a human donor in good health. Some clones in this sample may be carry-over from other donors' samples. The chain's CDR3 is CASGSGTDYNEQFF. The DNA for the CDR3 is TGTGCTAGTGGGTCCGGGACAGATTACAATGAGCAGTTCTTC.